This T cell receptor beta chain was captured by sequencing in a study of blood T cell repertoires in COVID-19. On the study more broadly: The United States, Italy and Spain supplied acute and convalescent COVID-19 samples. Nucleic acid was either cDNA or gDNA, and it came from T cells, B-cell-depleted T cells, or PBMCs.

This clone was picked up a small number of times. V was trimmed by 9 bases and J by 2 bases, leaving 14 bases between them. This CDR3 has 14 amino acids. Germline V gives CDR1 SGHTA, CDR2 FQGTGA. Per the original data handling: Nucleated cell counts were estimated from reference gene primer amplification. Libraries were prepared by immunoSEQ multiplex PCR; TCRdb keeps only in-frame clonotypes and omits some of them. Clone size and V and J calls were adopted from that table, with D and trimming inferred from the DNA. The table has about 100,000 clones, just under 85% seen once. The chain uses TRBV7-3 and TRBJ1-3; D not resolved. The sequencing input was peripheral blood. The origin of this receptor is a man aged 50 to 60 with active or convalescent COVID-19. This CDR3 reads CASSLGVAGNTIYF. The CDR3 nucleotides are TGTGCCAGTTCCTTGGGAGTAGCTGGAAACACCATATATTTT.